The source of this T cell receptor (beta chain) is a study of human T cells and chemical hapten exposure. General study points: Alopecia affected the donors, so their immune response may differ from healthy people's. Patch test score rose with PT1 expanded TCRs, significant at 8, 16, 32, not 4. TCRs exceeding a frequency of 1 in 1000 stayed unchanged under DPC sensitization.

This CDR3 is built from 16 residues. The germline CDR1 and CDR2 sequences are SGHAT and FQNNGV. Trimming left V 2 bases short and J 0 bases short, with 8 bases between. Time point defined: patch test 1, 2 weeks after DPC sensitization. The treatment denotes: therapeutic diphenylcyclopropenone sensitization with weekly scalp DPC. Per the authors' pipeline: Approximately 99,000 TCRs per sample was the median, with a range of 23,224 to 690,600. TCRdb reprocessed the RACE reads via MiXCR and lists one record per CDR3 protein. The V and J calls were not made by the authors but by TCRdb's processing. This table holds some 83,000 distinct CDR3 sequences, roughly 10% found once. This clonotype was seen a handful of times. Its antigen is unknown.

The chain is built from TRBV11-2 and TRBJ2-6; tentative D call: TRBD1 (6 bases). This sequence was found in a woman between 50 and 59 years old with alopecia areata. Some clones in this sample may be carry-over from other donors' samples. The sequenced sample was whole blood, obtained in connection with sensitization to the hapten diphenylcyclopropenone (DPC). The CDR3 here is CASSLQGSSGANVLTF. CDR3 nucleotides: TGTGCCAGCAGCTTACAGGGGAGCTCTGGGGCCAACGTCCTGACTTTC.